Included here is one T cell receptor beta chain sequence, with context. No antigen is known for it. Each CDR3 protein is one row after TCRdb ran MiXCR on the 5' RACE reads. The table records about 430,000 distinct CDR3 sequences, roughly a quarter of them present only once. The sample originates from a study of T-cell memory formation after mild COVID-19. About the research overall: The two donors had largely donor-specific TCR clusters. Whole-study results and caveats: Pre-infection memory contained some responding clones, which suggested that cross-reactive memory had joined. Clones that contracted from day 15 to 85 had balanced CD4/CD8; later expanders were CD4+ biased.

The CDR3 length is 15 residues. Losses at the gene ends were 6 bases for V and 4 bases for J; bases not matched to a gene: 11. The germline CDR1 and CDR2 sequences are SNHLY and FYNNEI. Sequencing input: PBMCs or a T cell subset sorted from them (not recorded which). V is TRBV2 and J is TRBJ2-7; 8 nucleotides line up with TRBD1. The receptor's source is an adult woman who had mild COVID-19 (a few samples of this study predate the infection). Cell type and time point are not known. The chain's CDR3 is CASSSSGTGLYEQYF. The DNA for the CDR3 is TGTGCCAGCAGCAGCTCCGGGACAGGCCTTTACGAGCAGTACTTC. The entire variable domain, with the rest obtained from reference TRBV2 and TRBJ2-7, is as follows: EPEVTQTPSHQVTQMGQEVILRCVPISNHLYFYWYRQILGQKVEFLVSFYNNEISEKSEIFDDQFSVERPDGSNFTLKIRSTKLEDSAMYFCASSSSGTGLYEQYFGPGTRLTVT.